This entry lists 10 T cell receptor beta chains sequenced from one sample in a study of regulatory T cells in long-lasting Graves disease. Regarding time point: persistent/refractory GD, antithyroid drugs over 5 years with positive TRAb. Construction of the TCR library relied on RNA isolated from PBMCs. Sequencing libraries for TCR beta were prepared with iRepertoire HTBI primers and Arm-PCR of CDR3 regions. Each CDR3 protein gets one entry after TCRdb re-called the multiplex PCR reads with MiXCR. Among around 300,000 distinct CDR3 sequences listed, 22% were seen once. The source material was peripheral blood mononuclear cells (PBMCs), sampled when the disease was refractory, from a patient treated with antithyroid drugs. These TCRs come from a female donor with Graves disease.

A word on this clonotype: No conserved phenylalanine or tryptophan is present at the end of the CDR3, so a read error is the likely explanation. It is unclear where the CDR3 begins or ends on the DNA, so no DNA is shown, and the CDR3 is as TCRdb lists it. V usage is TRBV19 and J usage is TRBJ2-7; the D segment call TRBD1 is taken from the table without a DNA check. From its first to its last residue, the CDR3 has 8 amino acids. Germline loops: CDR1 LNHDA, CDR2 SQIVND (reference sequence). The CDR3 loop reads CASSLKTA.

With regard to this clonotype: The CDR3 end shows no conserved phenylalanine or tryptophan, and so a read error is likely. This sequence joins TRBV2 and TRBJ2-7; the match to TRBD2 covers 7 bases. The CDR3 extends over 13 amino acids. Germline V gene lookup returns CDR1 SNHLY and CDR2 FYNNEI. V lost 6 bases, J lost 6 bases, and 8 bases stayed unmatched. CDR3 sequence: CASSEGRGGEQYL. CDR3 in DNA: TGTGCCAGCAGCGAGGGACGCGGGGGCGAGCAGTACCTC.

The chain joins TRBV6-6 to TRBJ1-2; no clear D gene. The CDR3 covers 14 residues. The V gene lost 0 bases and the J gene lost 1 base, with 6 bases spanning the gap. Germline V lookup: CDR1 MNHNY, CDR2 SVGAGI (reference sequence). In DNA, the CDR3 is TGTGCCAGCAGTTACTCGAGACTTAACTATGGCTACACCTTC. Its translation is CASSYSRLNYGYTF.

This clonotype was seen only a few times. A much more abundant neighbour one base away suggests this may be a read error. The gene calls are TRBV28 and TRBJ1-2; no definite D call. V dropped 11 bases and J dropped 8 bases, with 15 bases sitting between them. CDR1 and CDR2 (germline): MDHEN, SYDVKM. The CDR3 totals 11 residues. Here the CDR3 reads CACTHLNGYTF. In nucleotides, the CDR3 is TGTGCCTGCACCCACTTGAACGGCTACACCTTC.

This clonotype has only a few counts. The chain recombines TRBV7-2 with TRBJ2-2; D perhaps matches TRBD1 (5 bases). Per the germline V gene, CDR1 is SGHTA and CDR2 is FQGNSA. The V and J ends lost 4 bases and 6 bases respectively, with 9 bases between them. The CDR3 length is 13 residues. In DNA form, the CDR3 reads TGTGCCAGCAGCTCTCAGGGTCCCGGGGAGCTGTTTTTT. Amino acid sequence: CASSSQGPGELFF.

V usage is TRBV12-3 or TRBV12-4 and J usage is TRBJ2-7; no definite D call. Trimming stripped 0 bases from V and 5 bases from J, with 17 bases between. The CDR3 consists of 16 residues. The CDR3 is CASSLADSPHRDEQYF. The CDR3, as DNA: TGTGCCAGCAGTTTAGCCGATAGCCCCCACAGAGACGAGCAGTACTTC.

Ten or more counts support this clonotype. The chain has TRBV13 and TRBJ2-2; D gene unclear. The CDR3 spans 16 residues. Trimming removed 2 bases from V and 6 bases from J, with 16 bases in between. In germline, CDR1 is PRHDT, CDR2 FYEKMQ (reference sequence). CDR3 bases: TGTGCCAGCAGCTTATCTGGGCCGGTCGAGGCCGGGGAGCTGTTTTTT. Encoded protein: CASSLSGPVEAGELFF.

This clonotype was recorded a few times. This chain connects TRBV6-1 to TRBJ1-1; TRBD1 might be the D (6 bases). Trimming removed 6 bases from V and 1 base from J, with 9 bases in between. The CDR3 totals 13 residues. Looked up from germline, CDR1 is MNHNS and CDR2 is SASEGT. CDR3 coding DNA: TGTGCCAGCAGAGAGGACAGGAACACTGAAGCTTTCTTT. Protein: CASREDRNTEAFF.

This clonotype turned up a few times. The chain joins TRBV7-8 to TRBJ2-2; D remains ambiguous. V dropped 4 bases and J dropped 7 bases, with 7 bases sitting between them. The CDR3 sequence is 12 residues long. From germline, CDR1 is SGHVS and CDR2 FQNEAQ. The DNA for the CDR3 is TGTGCCAGCAGCTCAAACGGCGGGGAGCTGTTTTTT. Its translation is CASSSNGGELFF. The full variable domain, in which reference TRBV7-8 and TRBJ2-2 provide the parts outside the CDR3, is GAGVSQSPRYKVAKRGQDVALRCDPISGHVSLFWYQQALGQGPEFLTYFQNEAQLDKSGLPSDRFFAERPEGSVSTLKIQRTQQEDSAVYLCASSSNGGELFFGEGSRLTVL.

The V gene is TRBV7-2, the J gene TRBJ2-5, with TRBD2 matching over 13 bases. The CDR3 has 17 residues. Germline trimming cut 4 bases from V and 5 bases from J; bases unmatched to any gene: 10. CDR1 and CDR2 from the germline V gene are SGHTA and FQGNSA. The CDR3 sequence is CASSSRTSGRNWETQYF. DNA for the CDR3: TGTGCCAGCAGCTCCCGGACTAGCGGGAGAAATTGGGAGACCCAGTACTTC.